This T cell receptor (beta chain) was profiled in a study of neurological immune-mediated disorders (dated 2019 in TCRdb). In the study overall: Among the 35 or so multiple sclerosis patients, relapsing-remitting MS was present in roughly 30 and secondary progressive MS was present in 3. Using UMI-based sequencing, the study compared peripheral blood TCR-beta repertoires from patients with HTLV-I-associated myelopathy (HAM/TSP), patients with multiple sclerosis, and healthy controls. Longitudinal samples, technical triplicates and paired sorted CD4+ and CD8+ T-cell subsets, alongside PBMC samples, were included among the roughly 110 TCR-beta libraries. The cohort was made up of 65 to 75 subjects, consisting of some 14 HAM/TSP patients, 35 or so multiple sclerosis patients and 20 healthy controls. What the work shows at the level of the full study, not this receptor alone: The MS cluster showed no association with clinical or MRI features, and the authors stated that larger cohorts are needed. The highest TCR clonal expansion was observed in HAM/TSP patients, whereas the lowest was observed in MS patients, even when compared with healthy controls. In a phylogenetic analysis, the repertoires of 18 out of 34 MS patients fell into a single cluster of related CDR3 sequences, pointing to a possible signature at the repertoire level. No identical CDR3 amino acid sequences were found to be shared among expanded clones across subjects, suggesting that TCR-beta repertoires were private in all groups.

For the unsorted PBMC libraries, 2 million PBMCs were stored in RNAlater at -80 degrees C until RNA extraction and were used to generate the libraries. Multiple sclerosis patients were enrolled in a US clinical protocol under which disease progression was evaluated by magnetic resonance imaging. Peripheral blood was subjected to Ficoll-Hypaque density gradient centrifugation to isolate PBMCs, which were then cryopreserved in liquid nitrogen. cDNA synthesis used template-switch 5'RACE with a primer carrying a 10-nucleotide random unique molecular identifier tagging each TCR transcript. Every sequencing run yielded over 200 million TCR-beta sequences covering 15-18 subjects. The RNeasy kit was used to extract total RNA. Using the KAPA Real-time Library Amplification kit, TCR-beta VDJ regions were amplified with primers for the TCR constant region and the 5'RACE anchor. Sample indexes and Illumina adaptors were added in a first PCR, and a second PCR then increased library yield. After purification with Ampure beads, the TCR product of roughly 650 bp was size-selected on a 2% E-gel SizeSelection system. Library quality was checked on a Bioanalyzer, concentration was measured with Qubit, and libraries were quantified with the Kapa Library Quantification kit before pooling. Libraries were sequenced paired-end 2 x 150 bp on an Illumina HiSeq 2500. To increase sequence diversity, about 25-31% phiX was spiked into each library pool. The paper's processing steps were these. The UMI-based MiGEC pipeline processed quality-filtered reads and removed over 80% of raw TCR sequences during error correction. IMGT germline references were used for aligning VDJ genes, and each clonotype was defined as a unique CDR3 amino acid sequence together with its V-J genes. Clonal expansion, Shannon diversity and CDR3 relatedness (CalcPairwiseDistances, ClusterSamples) were evaluated with VDJtools, and phylogenetic trees were built with CLCbio workbench. A clone was classed as expanded if it had 8 or more unique UMIs, a cutoff based on coefficient-of-variation modelling across technical triplicates. TCRdb reanalyzed the raw reads on its own, using fastp at Q25 for trimming and MiXCR for clone calling, and kept in-frame beta chains. All rows with the same CDR3 protein become a single entry with the most common DNA and genes. The V and J calls, along with clone size, are taken from TCRdb and not from the paper's own processing. Recorded for this sample are about 52,000 distinct CDR3 sequences; roughly 3.8% of them occurred a single time. The ten largest clones capture roughly 7.1% of the sample.

This clonotype was counted many times. It lacks a known antigen. Base qualities are not provided; no much larger clone lies one nucleotide away. V trim: 6 bases; J trim: 9 bases; unmatched bases: 18. The CDR3, cysteine through phenylalanine, is 16 amino acids long. The sequence is cut down to CDR3 DNA, 48 bases in frame from base 1. According to the germline V gene, CDR1 reads MDHEN and CDR2 reads SYDVKM. The specimen sequenced was PBMCs. The chain links TRBV28 with TRBJ2-7; TRBD1 fits 9 bases in the junction. The sequence came from a man between 60 and 70 years old with multiple sclerosis. The CDR3: CASSNFFRDRAYWQYF. The nucleotides read TGTGCCAGCAGCAACTTCTTCCGGGACAGGGCCTACTGGCAGTACTTC.